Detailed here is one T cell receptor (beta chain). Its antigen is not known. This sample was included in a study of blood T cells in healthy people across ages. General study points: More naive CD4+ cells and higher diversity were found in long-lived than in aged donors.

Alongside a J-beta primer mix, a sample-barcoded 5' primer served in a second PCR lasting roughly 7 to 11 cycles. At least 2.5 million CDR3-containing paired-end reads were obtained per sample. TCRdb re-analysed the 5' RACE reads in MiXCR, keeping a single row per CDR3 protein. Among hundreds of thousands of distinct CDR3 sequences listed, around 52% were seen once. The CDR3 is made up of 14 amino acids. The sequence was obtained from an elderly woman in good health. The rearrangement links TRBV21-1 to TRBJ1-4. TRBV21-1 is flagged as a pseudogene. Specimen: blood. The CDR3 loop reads CASSKHLHGEKLFF. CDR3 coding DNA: TGTGCCAGCAGCAAACACCTCCATGGGGAAAAACTGTTTTTT.